The 32 T cell receptor beta chains below were found in one sample sequenced in a study of T cells in localized non-small cell lung cancer. Generated by immunoSEQ multiplex PCR, the TCRdb table keeps only in-frame clones and is missing some. This sample has around 78,000 clones, with 80% found just once. The specimen was peripheral blood, collected before any cancer treatment. The receptors were gathered from a female donor older than 55 with stage I lung adenocarcinoma.

This sequence joins TRBV29-1 and TRBJ2-1; D remains unclear. Per germline, CDR1 SQVTM and CDR2 ANQGSEA. V was pared by 3 bases and J by 8 bases, with 5 bases between. The CDR3 is 10 amino acids. CDR3 bases: TGCAGCGTTGAGGTGGATGAGCAGTTCTTC. Its translation: CSVEVDEQFF.

This clone has only one observation. This chain joins TRBV7-2 and TRBJ2-3, with 10 bases identical to TRBD2. The length of the CDR3 is 17 residues. The germline gives CDR1 SGHTA, CDR2 FQGNSA. V lost 1 base and J lost 6; bases outside the gene matches: 10. The CDR3 nucleotides read TGTGCCAGCAGCTTAGAAAGCGGGAGGGCGGGTAGGGATACGCAGTATTTT. This sequence encodes CASSLESGRAGRDTQYF.

The rearrangement links TRBV5-4 to TRBJ1-3; the D gene is possibly TRBD1 (6 bases). Deletions cut 2 bases from V and 3 bases from J, with 9 bases between. CDR3 size: 14 residues. The germline gives CDR1 SGHNT, CDR2 YYREEE (reference sequence). Written as DNA, the CDR3 is TGTGCCAGCAGCTTCCCAGGGGATGGAAACACCATATATTTT. It encodes CASSFPGDGNTIYF.

This clone was picked up many times. The identical CDR3 is also encoded by other nucleotide sequences in the sample. The rearrangement links TRBV29-1 to TRBJ1-1; 8 bases map to TRBD1. This CDR3 has 13 amino acids. The germline gives CDR1 SQVTM, CDR2 ANQGSEA. Germline trimming cut 1 base from V and 4 bases from J; bases unmatched to any gene: 2. CDR3 amino acids: CSVEGQGATEAFF. In nucleotides, the CDR3 is TGCAGCGTTGAAGGGCAGGGGGCCACTGAAGCTTTCTTT. Full variable domain (remainder filled in from reference TRBV29-1 and TRBJ1-1): SAVISQKPSRDICQRGTSLTIQCQVDSQVTMMFWYRQQPGQSLTLIATANQGSEATYESGFVIDKFPISRPNLTFSTLTVSNMSPEDSSIYLCSVEGQGATEAFFGQGTRLTVV.

This rearrangement joins TRBV2 to TRBJ1-1; 7 bases agree with TRBD1. This CDR3 comprises 16 residues. Germline loops: CDR1 SNHLY, CDR2 FYNNEI. V shed 6 bases and J 0 bases; nucleotides not matched to a gene: 10. As DNA, the CDR3 is TGTGCCAGCAGCCAAGGGACAGCTATAATGAACACTGAAGCTTTCTTT. Its translation is CASSQGTAIMNTEAFF.

This clone was counted a single time. The chain uses TRBV6-6 and TRBJ2-7; the match to TRBD1 covers 8 bases. This CDR3 spans 16 amino acids. V shed 3 bases and J 2 bases; nucleotides not matched to a gene: 9. Germline V gene sequence: CDR1 MNHNY, CDR2 SVGAGI (reference sequence). CDR3 residues: CASSYSRQGQTYEQYF. In nucleotides, the CDR3 is TGTGCCAGCAGTTATTCAAGACAGGGGCAAACCTACGAGCAGTACTTC.

This clone turned up a few times. This chain links TRBV19 with TRBJ1-1; 7 nucleotides match TRBD1. Germline CDR1 reads LNHDA; CDR2 reads SQIVND (reference sequence). Germline trimming cut 4 bases from V and 1 base from J; bases unmatched to any gene: 6. The CDR3 consists of 15 residues. Here the CDR3 DNA reads TGTGCCAGTAGTACCTCGACAGGGAGGAACACTGAAGCTTTCTTT. This sequence encodes CASSTSTGRNTEAFF.

This sequence joins TRBV6-5 and TRBJ2-1; maybe TRBD1 (5 bases). Germline CDR1 MNHEY, CDR2 SVGAGI. V gave up 6 bases and J gave up 5 bases, with 17 bases separating them. The CDR3 runs 15 residues. The CDR3 region is CASSVWWTPNNEQFF. The CDR3 coding sequence is TGTGCCAGCAGCGTATGGTGGACACCAAACAATGAGCAGTTCTTC.

V is TRBV19 and J is TRBJ2-7; tentative D call: TRBD1 (5 bases). Germline CDR1 LNHDA, CDR2 SQIVND (reference sequence). The CDR3 runs to 14 residues. The V gene lost 3 bases and the J gene lost 2 bases, with 11 bases spanning the gap. The CDR3 nucleotides read TGTGCCAGTAGTATCGGCAGGGCAACCTACGAGCAGTACTTC. Translation: CASSIGRATYEQYF. Variable domain in full (rest from reference TRBV19 and TRBJ2-7): DGGITQSPKYLFRKEGQNVTLSCEQNLNHDAMYWYRQDPGQGLRLIYYSQIVNDFQKGDIAEGYSVSREKKESFPLTVTSAQKNPTAFYLCASSIGRATYEQYFGPGTRLTVT.

J is TRBJ1-5 and V is TRBV19; D ambiguous. CDR3 size: 14 residues. The germline gives CDR1 LNHDA, CDR2 SQIVND (reference sequence). The V end lost 3 bases, the J end lost 0 bases, and 6 bases lay between the germline ends. The CDR3 sequence: CASSIANSNQPQHF. CDR3 DNA: TGTGCCAGTAGTATTGCCAATAGCAATCAGCCCCAGCATTTT.

This clone is termed medium-sized (0.01 to 0.1%). J is TRBJ1-2 and V is TRBV6-5; perhaps TRBD1 as D (6 bases). The CDR3 length is 14 residues. Trimming took 7 bases from V and 6 from J, leaving 18 bases between them. Germline lookup yields CDR1 MNHEY and CDR2 SVGAGI. The CDR3 region is CASTPGGGSHGYTF. The CDR3, as DNA: TGTGCCAGCACGCCTGGAGGGGGGAGTCATGGCTACACCTTC.

The V and J genes are TRBV9 and TRBJ2-7; TRBD2 is a possible D gene (5 bases). The CDR3 totals 14 residues. Germline CDR1 and CDR2: SGDLS and YYNGEE. V was shortened by 3 bases and J by 6 bases, with 16 bases between the two germline ends. DNA of the CDR3: TGTGCCAGCAGCGCGGGCTCCATAGGGAGCGAGCAGTACTTC. It yields the protein CASSAGSIGSEQYF.

The chain carries TRBV4-3 and TRBJ2-1; 8 bases are shared with TRBD1. V lost 1 base and J lost 4; bases outside the gene matches: 6. The CDR3 contains 16 residues. Germline V gene lookup returns CDR1 LGHNA and CDR2 YSLEER. CDR3: CASSQGGQVRYNEQFF. The CDR3 bases are TGCGCCAGCAGCCAAGGGGGACAGGTTCGTTACAATGAGCAGTTCTTC.

The chain carries TRBV7-8 and TRBJ2-5, with D perhaps matching TRBD1 (6 bases). The CDR3 sequence is 16 residues long. Germline V gives CDR1 SGHVS, CDR2 FQNEAQ. V was clipped by 3 bases and J by 4 bases, with 18 bases between them. CDR3 sequence (DNA): TGTGCCAGCAGCTTGAACCAGGGGTCCAGGCGAGAGACCCAGTACTTC. It encodes CASSLNQGSRRETQYF. Full variable domain (missing parts from reference TRBV7-8 and TRBJ2-5): GAGVSQSPRYKVAKRGQDVALRCDPISGHVSLFWYQQALGQGPEFLTYFQNEAQLDKSGLPSDRFFAERPEGSVSTLKIQRTQQEDSAVYLCASSLNQGSRRETQYFGPGTRLLVL.

This clone showed up just once. The chain uses TRBV5-1 and TRBJ2-3, with a weak D call TRBD1 (6 bases). Trimming took off 4 bases at V and 5 bases at J, with 11 bases between the two ends. Germline assignment: CDR1 SGHRS and CDR2 YFSETQ. This CDR3 has 13 amino acids. The CDR3 loop is CASSHQGGDTQYF. CDR3 coding DNA: TGCGCCAGCAGCCATCAAGGGGGAGATACGCAGTATTTT.

V is TRBV4-3 and J is TRBJ1-2; TRBD1 matches at 8 bases. The CDR3 has 16 residues. The trim removed 0 bases at V and 2 bases at J, leaving 5 bases unmatched. Germline V lookup: CDR1 LGHNA, CDR2 YSLEER. CDR3 region: CASSQDGTGRNYGYTF. In DNA, the CDR3 is TGCGCCAGCAGCCAAGACGGGACAGGTCGCAACTATGGCTACACCTTC.

The chain couples TRBV28 to TRBJ2-3; D possibly corresponds to TRBD1 (6 bases). CDR3 length: 16 residues. Germline V gene sequence: CDR1 MDHEN, CDR2 SYDVKM. Trimming took 5 bases from V and 7 from J, leaving 22 bases between them. CDR3 amino acids: CASSGGGAATGYTQYF. CDR3 DNA: TGTGCCAGCAGTGGCGGAGGTGCGGCTACAGGGTATACGCAGTATTTT.

The V gene is TRBV6-5, the J gene TRBJ2-1, with D possibly being TRBD1 (6 bases). CDR1 and CDR2 (germline): MNHEY, SVGAGI. V was shortened by 10 bases and J by 6 bases, with 16 bases between the two germline ends. The CDR3 has 13 residues. CDR3 amino acids: CATRGSGPNEQFF. CDR3 nucleotides: TGTGCCACCAGGGGCTCCGGGCCCAATGAGCAGTTCTTC.

CDR3 DNA sequence: TGTGCCAGCAGCTTGTTGGACAAAGTTAGAGATACGCAGTATTTT. It translates to CASSLLDKVRDTQYF. V is TRBV5-4 and J is TRBJ2-3; the D gene is possibly TRBD1 (5 bases). Trimming shortened V by 1 base and J by 5 bases, and 14 bases separated the two germline ends. Per the germline V gene, CDR1 is SGHNT and CDR2 is YYREEE (reference sequence). The CDR3 covers 15 residues. The full variable domain, rest sourced from reference TRBV5-4 and TRBJ2-3, is ETGVTQSPTHLIKTRGQQVTLRCSSQSGHNTVSWYQQALGQGPQFIFQYYREEENGRGNFPPRFSGLQFPNYSSELNVNALELDDSALYLCASSLLDKVRDTQYFGPGTRLTVL.

The genes are TRBV4-2 and TRBJ2-5; 9 nucleotides line up with TRBD2. The V segment lost 0 bases and the J segment 2 bases; nucleotides outside the gene matches: 7. This CDR3 is 17 amino acids long. Looked up from germline, CDR1 is LGHNA and CDR2 is YNFKEQ. The CDR3 DNA reads TGTGCCAGCAGCCAAGATAGAGGCGGGAGGGATCAAGAGACCCAGTACTTC. Its translation: CASSQDRGGRDQETQYF.

The CDR3 sequence is CASSRRTSRDTQYF. The CDR3 DNA reads as TGTGCCAGCAGCCGTAGGACTAGCCGGGATACGCAGTATTTT. The J gene is TRBJ2-3, the V gene TRBV7-8; 8 nucleotides match TRBD2. Trimming at V came to 5 bases and at J to 6 bases, leaving 7 bases not matched to a gene. This CDR3 has 14 residues. In germline, CDR1 is SGHVS, CDR2 FQNEAQ.

V and J are TRBV14 and TRBJ2-7; possibly TRBD1 or TRBD2 for D (5 bases each). Germline V gene sequence: CDR1 SGHDN, CDR2 FVKESK. V shed 4 bases and J shed 6 bases, with 16 bases lying between them. The CDR3 is made up of 14 amino acids. CDR3 nucleotide sequence: TGTGCCAGCAGCCTCCACGGGGCGCTTTTCGAGCAGTACTTC. The encoded protein is CASSLHGALFEQYF.

The chain has TRBV9 and TRBJ1-4; D call uncertain. There are 17 residues in the CDR3. The V end was cut by 3 bases, the J end by 1 base, with 16 bases between. The germline V gene has CDR1 SGDLS and CDR2 YYNGEE. The CDR3 is CASSASVRVGTNEKLFF. CDR3 bases: TGTGCCAGCAGCGCCTCCGTCCGGGTTGGAACTAATGAAAAACTGTTTTTT.

The chain has TRBV7-9 and TRBJ2-1; D tentatively reads TRBD1 or TRBD2 (5 bases each). The CDR3 has 14 amino acids. V dropped 4 bases and J dropped 8 bases, with 15 bases sitting between them. Germline lookup yields CDR1 SEHNR and CDR2 FQNEAQ (reference sequence). The CDR3 is CASSSYGGIYEQFF. DNA of the CDR3: TGTGCCAGCAGCTCCTATGGGGGTATCTATGAGCAGTTCTTC.

This chain's CDR3 is CAWRGRGHGYSPLHF. The CDR3 DNA follows: TGTGCCTGGAGGGGCAGGGGGCATGGTTATTCACCCCTCCACTTT. The V gene is TRBV30, the J gene TRBJ1-6, with 8 bases lining up with TRBD1. Germline loops: CDR1 GTSNPN, CDR2 SVGIG (reference sequence). The V gene end was trimmed by 3 bases and the J gene end by 8 bases; junction bases not matched to a gene: 9. The CDR3 runs 15 residues. The full variable domain, its missing parts supplied by reference TRBV30 and TRBJ1-6, is SQTIHQWPATLVQPVGSPLSLECTVEGTSNPNLYWYRQAAGRGLQLLFYSVGIGQISSEVPQNLSASRPQDRQFILSSKKLLLSDSGFYLCAWRGRGHGYSPLHFGNGTRLTVT.

This rearrangement joins TRBV21-1 to TRBJ1-2. TRBV21-1 is assigned pseudogene status. This CDR3 comprises 17 residues. The CDR3 reads CASSKVAGRFVCYGYTF. Written as DNA, the CDR3 is TGTGCCAGCAGCAAAGTGGCGGGGCGTTTCGTCTGCTATGGCTACACCTTC.

The V and J genes are TRBV4-2 and TRBJ1-5, with 7 bases fitting TRBD1. Germline lookup yields CDR1 LGHNA and CDR2 YNFKEQ. This CDR3 comprises 15 residues. Losses at the gene ends were 5 bases for V and 6 bases for J; bases not matched to a gene: 10. This CDR3 is CASSLRQGSFQPQHF. The CDR3 DNA follows: TGTGCCAGCAGCTTGAGACAGGGTTCATTTCAGCCCCAGCATTTT.

V is TRBV6-5 and J is TRBJ2-1, with 8 positions matching TRBD1. The CDR3 sequence is 15 residues long. The germline CDR1 and CDR2 sequences are MNHEY and SVGAGI. Losses at the gene ends were 6 bases for V and 3 bases for J; bases not matched to a gene: 7. CDR3 in amino acids: CASRPGTGDYNEQFF. CDR3 in DNA: TGTGCCAGCAGACCCGGGACAGGCGACTACAATGAGCAGTTCTTC.

V and J are TRBV7-9 and TRBJ1-1; tentatively, D is TRBD1 (6 bases). V was shortened by 5 bases and J by 1 base, with 11 bases between the two germline ends. The CDR3 contains 14 residues. Germline assignment: CDR1 SEHNR and CDR2 FQNEAQ (reference sequence). CDR3 region: CASSPRQENTEAFF. The CDR3 coding sequence is TGTGCCAGCAGCCCTCGACAGGAGAACACTGAAGCTTTCTTT.

This clone was found a few times. This rearrangement joins TRBV19 to TRBJ2-7; D gene unclear. Trimming cost V 3 bases and J 7 bases, with 10 bases left between them. CDR1 is LNHDA, CDR2 SQIVND, per germline (reference sequence). This CDR3 contains 12 residues. The CDR3 protein is CASSMGMGEQYF. CDR3 coding DNA: TGTGCCAGTAGTATGGGAATGGGTGAGCAGTACTTC.

The chain couples TRBV2 to TRBJ1-2; no clear D gene. In germline, CDR1 is SNHLY, CDR2 FYNNEI. V was clipped by 8 bases and J by 6 bases, with 25 bases between them. The CDR3 sequence is 16 residues long. CDR3 sequence: CASFSLGGPEEDGYTF. CDR3 bases: TGTGCCAGCTTCTCCCTCGGAGGGCCGGAGGAGGATGGCTACACCTTC.

This clone was counted between two and nine times. The rearrangement uses TRBV18 and TRBJ2-1; TRBD2 aligns across 8 bases. The germline CDR1 and CDR2 sequences are KGHSH and LQKENI. This CDR3 spans 16 amino acids. V dropped 3 bases and J dropped 2; count of bases not matched to a gene: 6. The CDR3 reads CASSPPTSAAYNEQFF. The CDR3 region has the DNA TGTGCCAGCTCACCCCCGACTAGCGCCGCCTACAATGAGCAGTTCTTC.